The next 9 T cell receptor beta chains were all read from a single sample in a study of response to subunit inactivated influenza vaccine (dated by TCRdb to the late 2010s). The sample's time point label, in plain terms: 40 to 45 days after influenza vaccine administration. The method behind the library was RT-PCR. Sequencing relied on an Illumina HiSeq 2500. The public reads were reprocessed in TCRdb via fastp at Q25 and MiXCR, keeping in-frame beta chains. Every entry covers one CDR3 protein and lists the most common genes and DNA from its rows. The sample data list about 160,000 distinct CDR3 sequences, and 11% of these were observed just once. Approximately 13% of the sample is taken by the ten largest. The starting material was non-naive T cells sorted from PBMCs, obtained roughly 46 days after vaccination. The cell subset or site label, read with the paper, signifies: memory T cell fraction. These receptor sequences come from a man between 45 and 60 years old who received an inactivated influenza vaccine. Donor details come from another sample of the same person, matched by shared clones.

This clonotype was picked up a small number of times. The chain recombines TRBV5-4 with TRBJ1-6; no clear D gene. Germline CDR1 and CDR2: SGHNT and YYREEE (reference sequence). With 0 bases removed from V and 9 bases from J, the gap between germline ends came to 10 bases. This CDR3 region has 14 residues. This CDR3 is CASSLGGYRSPLHF. Written as DNA, the CDR3 is TGTGCCAGCAGCTTGGGAGGGTATCGTTCACCCCTCCACTTT. The full variable domain, in which reference TRBV5-4 and TRBJ1-6 provide the parts outside the CDR3, is ETGVTQSPTHLIKTRGQQVTLRCSSQSGHNTVSWYQQALGQGPQFIFQYYREEENGRGNFPPRFSGLQFPNYSSELNVNALELDDSALYLCASSLGGYRSPLHFGNGTRLTVT.

The genes are TRBV5-5 and TRBJ2-5; perhaps TRBD2 as D (6 bases). This CDR3 contains 15 residues. Trimming stripped 6 bases from V and 5 bases from J, with 20 bases between. Germline V lookup: CDR1 SGHKS, CDR2 YYEKEE (reference sequence). This chain's CDR3 is CASTFGSSTAETQYF. The CDR3 nucleotides are TGTGCCAGCACCTTCGGGAGTTCAACGGCGGAGACCCAGTACTTC.

The chain links TRBV6-2 or TRBV6-3 to TRBJ2-3; 7 bases agree with TRBD2. The CDR3 has 18 amino acids. The V and J ends lost 6 bases and 2 bases, in that order; junction bases with no gene match: 17. The germline CDR1 and CDR2 sequences are MNHEY and SVGEGT. CDR3 nucleotide sequence: TGTGCCAGCAGGCCATGGGAGGCTAGCGGAGCCGTCACAGATACGCAGTATTTT. It specifies CASRPWEASGAVTDTQYF.

This clonotype has only a few counts. V and J are TRBV20-1 and TRBJ2-1; no clear D. Trimming pared 8 bases from V and 5 bases from J, leaving 7 bases between. CDR3 length: 10 residues. CDR1 is DFQATT, CDR2 SNEGSKA, per germline (reference sequence). The DNA for the CDR3 is TGCAGTCCCACAGACAATGAGCAGTTCTTC. As protein: CSPTDNEQFF.

This clonotype was observed a handful of times. This chain links TRBV30 with TRBJ2-2; possible D gene TRBD1, 5 bases. V lost 2 bases to trimming and J lost 4 bases, with 20 bases between them. The germline gives CDR1 GTSNPN, CDR2 SVGIG (reference sequence). The CDR3 is 17 amino acids. The CDR3 nucleotides are TGTGCCTGGAGTTGGCGTAGCACAGGTTTAGGCACCGGGGAGCTGTTTTTT. Amino acid sequence: CAWSWRSTGLGTGELFF.

This clonotype was counted ten times or more. The rearrangement links TRBV20-1 to TRBJ2-7; either TRBD1 or TRBD2 may supply D (5 bases each). This CDR3 spans 13 amino acids. Germline-derived CDR1 and CDR2 are DFQATT and SNEGSKA (reference sequence). Trimming took 5 bases from V and 7 from J, leaving 18 bases between them. CDR3 protein: CSAVRAGWGEQYF. CDR3 nucleotides: TGCAGTGCTGTCCGGGCCGGCTGGGGGGAGCAGTACTTC.

V usage is TRBV6-1 and J usage is TRBJ1-1; TRBD1 might be the D (5 bases). Deletions cut 8 bases from V and 5 bases from J, with 21 bases between. Germline V gene sequence: CDR1 MNHNS, CDR2 SASEGT. There are 15 residues in the CDR3. This chain's CDR3 is CASRGSGVSRTEAFF. The DNA for the CDR3 is TGTGCCAGCCGGGGCAGTGGAGTATCGAGGACTGAAGCTTTCTTT.

The chain joins TRBV25-1 to TRBJ2-7; D may match TRBD1 or TRBD2 (5 bases each). Deletions cut 4 bases from V and 1 base from J, with 17 bases between. Germline V gene data show CDR1 as MGHDK and CDR2 as SYGVNS. There are 16 residues in the CDR3. The CDR3 coding sequence is TGTGCCAGCAGTGTCTGGGACGCAGGTCGTTCCTACGAGCAGTACTTC. Translated, it gives CASSVWDAGRSYEQYF.

This clonotype turned up a few times. J is TRBJ1-5 and V is TRBV2, with unresolved D. Trimming stripped 4 bases from V and 3 bases from J, with 13 bases between. This CDR3 is 15 amino acids long. Per germline, CDR1 SNHLY and CDR2 FYNNEI. As DNA, the CDR3 is TGTGCCAGCAGTGTACGGGCTAGAAACAATCAGCCCCAGCATTTT. This codes for CASSVRARNNQPQHF.